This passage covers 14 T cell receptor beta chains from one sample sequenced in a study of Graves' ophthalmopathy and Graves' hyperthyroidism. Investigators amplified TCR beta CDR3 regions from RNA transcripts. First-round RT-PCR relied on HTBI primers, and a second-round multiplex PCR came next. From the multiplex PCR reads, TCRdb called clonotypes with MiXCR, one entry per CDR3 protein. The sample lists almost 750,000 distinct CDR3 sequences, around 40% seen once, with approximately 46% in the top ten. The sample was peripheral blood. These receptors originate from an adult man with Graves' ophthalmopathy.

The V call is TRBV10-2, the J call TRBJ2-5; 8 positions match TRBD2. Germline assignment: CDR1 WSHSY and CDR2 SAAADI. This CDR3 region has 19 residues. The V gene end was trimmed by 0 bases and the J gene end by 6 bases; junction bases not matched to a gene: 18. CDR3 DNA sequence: TGCGCCAGCAGTGAGTCAGGGCAAAATCAGCCCCAGCGGGAGAAGACCCAGTACTTC. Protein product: CASSESGQNQPQREKTQYF.

The CDR3, as DNA: TGTGCCAGCAGCTTAGGGGCAGGGACTGAGACTGACGGCTACACCTTC. It codes for CASSLGAGTETDGYTF. The V and J genes are TRBV11-2 and TRBJ1-2, with a weak D call TRBD1 (5 bases). Trimming pared 1 base from V and 8 bases from J, leaving 20 bases between. Germline V gene data show CDR1 as SGHAT and CDR2 as FQNNGV. The CDR3 length is 16 residues.

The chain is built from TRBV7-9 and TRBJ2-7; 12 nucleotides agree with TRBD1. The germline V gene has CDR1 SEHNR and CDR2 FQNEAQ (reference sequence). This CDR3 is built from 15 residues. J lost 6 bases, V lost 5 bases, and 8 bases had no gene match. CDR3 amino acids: CASSQETGQGAEQYF. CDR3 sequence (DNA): TGTGCCAGCAGCCAAGAGACGGGACAGGGGGCCGAGCAGTACTTC. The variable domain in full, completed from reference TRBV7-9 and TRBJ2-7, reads DTGVSQNPRHKITKRGQNVTFRCDPISEHNRLYWYRQTLGQGPEFLTYFQNEAQLEKSRLLSDRFSAERPKGSFSTLEIQRTEQGDSAMYLCASSQETGQGAEQYFGPGTRLTVT.

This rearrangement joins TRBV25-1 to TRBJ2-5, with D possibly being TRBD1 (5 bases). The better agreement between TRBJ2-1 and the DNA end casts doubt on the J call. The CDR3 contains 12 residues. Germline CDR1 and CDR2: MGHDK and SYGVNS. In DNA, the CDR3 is TGTGCCAGCAGTCACAGGTTAGGCGAGCAGTTCTTC. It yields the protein CASSHRLGEQFF.

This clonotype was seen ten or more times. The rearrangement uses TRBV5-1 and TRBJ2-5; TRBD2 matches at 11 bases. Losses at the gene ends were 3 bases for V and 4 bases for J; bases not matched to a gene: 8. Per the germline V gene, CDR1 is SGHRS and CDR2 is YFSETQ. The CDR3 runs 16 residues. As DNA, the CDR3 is TGCGCCAGCAGCTCGGAGGGCCTAGCGGGAGGAGAGACCCAGTACTTC. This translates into CASSSEGLAGGETQYF. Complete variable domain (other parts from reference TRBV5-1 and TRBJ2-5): KAGVTQTPRYLIKTRGQQVTLSCSPISGHRSVSWYQQTPGQGLQFLFEYFSETQRNKGNFPGRFSGRQFSNSRSEMNVSTLELGDSALYLCASSSEGLAGGETQYFGPGTRLLVL.

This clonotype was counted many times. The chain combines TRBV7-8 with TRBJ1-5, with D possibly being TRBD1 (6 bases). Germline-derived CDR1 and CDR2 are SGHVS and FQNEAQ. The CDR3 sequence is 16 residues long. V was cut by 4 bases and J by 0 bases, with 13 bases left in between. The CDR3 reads CASSYDRLDSNQPQHF. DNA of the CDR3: TGTGCCAGCAGCTACGACAGGCTAGATAGCAATCAGCCCCAGCATTTT.

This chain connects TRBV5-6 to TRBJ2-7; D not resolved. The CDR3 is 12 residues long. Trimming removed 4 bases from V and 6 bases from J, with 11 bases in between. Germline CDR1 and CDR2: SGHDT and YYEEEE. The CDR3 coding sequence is TGTGCCAGCAGCGCTTCAACCCCCGAGCAGTACTTC. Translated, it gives CASSASTPEQYF.

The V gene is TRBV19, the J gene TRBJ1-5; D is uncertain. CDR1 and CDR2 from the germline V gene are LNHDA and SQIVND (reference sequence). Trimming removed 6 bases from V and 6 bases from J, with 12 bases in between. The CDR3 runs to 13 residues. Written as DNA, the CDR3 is TGTGCCAGTAGCTCAGGAGCTCCTCAGCCCCAGCATTTT. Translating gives CASSSGAPQPQHF. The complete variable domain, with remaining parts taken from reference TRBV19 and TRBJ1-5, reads DGGITQSPKYLFRKEGQNVTLSCEQNLNHDAMYWYRQDPGQGLRLIYYSQIVNDFQKGDIAEGYSVSREKKESFPLTVTSAQKNPTAFYLCASSSGAPQPQHFGDGTRLSIL.

CDR3 nucleotides: TGTGCCACCAGTGACCCGGGGACAGCTGGCAATCAGCCCCAGCATTTT. Its translation: CATSDPGTAGNQPQHF. The J gene is TRBJ1-5, the V gene TRBV24-1; TRBD1 matches 7 bases. The CDR3 sequence is 16 residues long. V was pared by 4 bases and J by 2 bases, with 7 bases of the junction left unmatched. The germline V gene encodes CDR1 KGHDR and CDR2 SFDVKD.

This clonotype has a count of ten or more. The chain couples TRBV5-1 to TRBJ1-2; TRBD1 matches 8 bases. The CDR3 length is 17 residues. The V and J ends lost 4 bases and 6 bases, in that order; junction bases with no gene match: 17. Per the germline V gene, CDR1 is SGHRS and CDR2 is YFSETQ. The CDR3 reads CASSRLVTGDYGDGYTF. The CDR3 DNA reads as TGCGCCAGCAGCCGCCTCGTGACAGGGGATTACGGCGATGGCTACACCTTC.

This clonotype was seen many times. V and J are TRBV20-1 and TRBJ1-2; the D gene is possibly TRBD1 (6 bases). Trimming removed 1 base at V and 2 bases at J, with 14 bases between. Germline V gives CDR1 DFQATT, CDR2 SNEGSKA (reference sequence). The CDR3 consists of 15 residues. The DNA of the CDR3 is TGCAGTGCTAGAGTGTCTTCCGGGACAAACTATGGCTACACCTTC. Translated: CSARVSSGTNYGYTF.

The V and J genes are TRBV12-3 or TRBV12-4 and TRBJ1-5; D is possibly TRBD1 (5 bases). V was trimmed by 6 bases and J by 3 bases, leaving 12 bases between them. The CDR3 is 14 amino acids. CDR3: CASSLGTFNQPQHF. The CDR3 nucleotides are TGTGCCAGCAGCCTAGGGACTTTCAATCAGCCCCAGCATTTT.

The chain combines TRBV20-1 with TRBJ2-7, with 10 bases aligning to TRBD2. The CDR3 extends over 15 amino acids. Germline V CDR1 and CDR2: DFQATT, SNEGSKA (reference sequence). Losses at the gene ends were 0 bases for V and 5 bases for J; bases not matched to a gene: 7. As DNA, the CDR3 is TGCAGTGCTAGAGATGGGGCTAGCGGGAGTAACGAGCAGTACTTC. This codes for CSARDGASGSNEQYF.

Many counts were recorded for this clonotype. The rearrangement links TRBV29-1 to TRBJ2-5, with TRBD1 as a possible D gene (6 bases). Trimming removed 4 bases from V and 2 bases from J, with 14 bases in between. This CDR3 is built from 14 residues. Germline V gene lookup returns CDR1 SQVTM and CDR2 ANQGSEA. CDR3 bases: TGCAGCGTTGCTCCGGGACACCCGCAAGAGACCCAGTACTTC. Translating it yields CSVAPGHPQETQYF.